The source of this T cell receptor (beta chain) is a study of blood T cell repertoires in COVID-19. Study-wide background: COVID-19 samples from acute and convalescent phases originated in the United States, Italy and Spain. Sample material is recorded as cDNA or gDNA derived from T cells, B-cell-depleted T cells, or PBMCs.

Some clones are missing from TCRdb's copy, which holds only in-frame ones; the method was immunoSEQ multiplex PCR. The sample records approximately 220,000 clones, roughly 90% being singletons. Trimming shortened V by 2 bases and J by 6 bases, and 9 bases separated the two germline ends. Germline CDR1 and CDR2: MGHRA and YSYEKL. This CDR3 has 13 residues. Individuals aged roughly 18 to 95 years were recruited from around 22 US areas. Participants' reported clinical history set cohort assignment. The sequence came from a young woman with acute COVID-19. This chain links TRBV4-1 with TRBJ2-3; D ambiguous. Sequencing input: PBMCs or T cells enriched from blood (not recorded which). The CDR3 nucleotides read TGCGCCAGCAGCCAATTGCCCGGGGATACGCAGTATTTT. Amino acid sequence: CASSQLPGDTQYF.